The 22 T cell receptor beta chains presented below share a single source sample, sequenced in a study of T cell clonality in common variable immunodeficiency. Their recognized antigens are unknown. The protocol was immunoSEQ multiplex PCR, while the TCRdb copy is restricted to in-frame clones and leaves out a portion. The sample offers roughly 3,600 clones and no singletons, the top ten holding 20% to 25%. Findings and caveats of the study: Reportedly, TCR beta sequences from common variable immunodeficiency showed fewer deletions and N-nucleotide insertions.

The specimen was peripheral blood mononuclear cells. The receptors stem from a human donor with common variable immunodeficiency.

This clone was seen repeatedly, ten times or more. CDR3 sequence: CASSRSDPTDTQYF. The sequenced part of the CDR3 DNA is TGTGCCAGCTCACGCAGCGACCCCACAGATACG. This chain connects TRBV18 to TRBJ2-3; the D is unclear. Coverage ceases 3 residues before the CDR3 finishes, and the germline J gene fills in the end. Trimming left V 4 bases short and J 2 bases short, with 10 bases between. This CDR3 is built from 14 residues. Germline V gives CDR1 KGHSH, CDR2 LQKENI.

As for this clone: The read falls 3 residues short of the CDR3 end, and the missing part is taken from the germline J gene. The V and J genes are TRBV5-5 and TRBJ1-5; no clear D gene. CDR3 size: 13 residues. V was pared by 3 bases and J by 0 bases, with 4 bases between. CDR1 and CDR2 from the germline V gene are SGHKS and YYEKEE (reference sequence). CDR3 DNA, as far as it was read: TGTGCCAGCAGCTCCTATAGCAATCAGCCC. Translated, it gives CASSSYSNQP. The full CDR3 is CASSSYSNQPQHF.

A remark on this clone: The read is 3 residues too short to cover the CDR3 end, so that end is filled in from the germline J gene. This chain joins TRBV7-3 and TRBJ1-5; D is perhaps TRBD1 (5 bases). CDR3 size: 16 residues. Germline assignment: CDR1 SGHTA and CDR2 FQGTGA. This CDR3 reads CVTSSSRGFSNQPQHF. Partial CDR3 DNA: TGTGTCACCAGCTCTTCCCGGGGGTTTAGCAATCAGCCC.

This clone was recorded at least ten times. Read coverage stops 3 residues before the CDR3 terminus; the germline J gene supplies the remainder. The rearrangement uses TRBV20-1 and TRBJ2-5, with a tentative D call TRBD1 (6 bases). From germline, CDR1 is DFQATT and CDR2 SNEGSKA (reference sequence). The CDR3 spans 15 residues. Trimming removed 3 bases at V and 4 bases at J, with 18 bases between. The CDR3 DNA, read in part, is TGCAGTGCTAGGGACCTTAGGGCAGGGGCAGAGACC. As protein: CSARDLRAGAET. The complete CDR3 reads CSARDLRAGAETQYF.

This clone was counted only a few times. The missing CDR3 end, 3 residues past where the read stops, is filled in from the germline J gene. The chain carries TRBV5-1 and TRBJ1-1, with TRBD1 as a possible D gene (5 bases). Germline V lookup: CDR1 SGHRS, CDR2 YFSETQ. V lost 3 bases and J 4 bases, leaving 13 bases between the germline ends. The CDR3 runs 14 residues. CDR3 amino acids: CASSSREGFTEAFF. CDR3 bases read: TGCGCCAGCAGCTCTCGGGAGGGGTTCACTGAA.

Note on this clone: The CDR3 is cut off 3 residues early in the read; its end comes from the germline J gene. The genes are TRBV7-2 and TRBJ2-7, with D tentatively TRBD1 (6 bases). V was trimmed by 5 bases and J by 1 base, leaving 12 bases between them. Germline CDR1 is SGHTA and CDR2 is FQGNSA. The CDR3 is 14 residues long. The CDR3 bases that were read are TGTGCCAGCAGCAAACTACAGGGTTCCTACGAG. Translating it yields CASSKLQGSYE. The full CDR3 protein is CASSKLQGSYEQYF.

There are a few counts of this clone. The read stops 3 residues short of the end of the CDR3; the missing end is completed from the germline J gene. This chain connects TRBV19 to TRBJ1-1; D remains unclear. The germline gives CDR1 LNHDA, CDR2 SQIVND (reference sequence). Trimming left V 5 bases short and J 4 bases short, with 11 bases between. This CDR3 spans 13 amino acids. This CDR3 reads CASSDLGRTEAFF. CDR3 DNA (partial): TGTGCCAGTAGTGACCTGGGCCGCACTGAA.

This clone was recorded a few times. With the read ending 3 residues before the CDR3 end, the germline J gene is used to fill in that end. This chain connects TRBV2 to TRBJ2-3; TRBD2 matches 10 bases. The V gene's germline CDR1 is SNHLY and CDR2 FYNNEI. After removal of 6 bases from V and 6 bases from J, the junction contained 9 bases not matched to a gene. The CDR3 covers 15 residues. The CDR3 DNA, read in part, is TGTGCCAGCAGCCCAGCGGGGGGGTCAAGGGATACG. Translating gives CASSPAGGSRDT. The complete CDR3 reads CASSPAGGSRDTQYF.

This clone came up a few times. The read ends 3 residues shy of where the CDR3 ends; the end is completed using the germline J gene. The rearrangement uses TRBV20-1 and TRBJ1-6; 10 bases map to TRBD1. Per the germline V gene, CDR1 is DFQATT and CDR2 is SNEGSKA (reference sequence). V trimming: 6 bases; J trimming: 11 bases; junction bases outside the gene matches: 10. The CDR3 runs 14 residues. This CDR3 reads CSARPGTGEAPLHF. The part of the CDR3 DNA that was read is TGCAGTGCCCGCCCCGGGACAGGGGAAGCACCC.

In this sample, this clone turned up many times. With the read ending 3 residues before the CDR3 end, the germline J gene is used to fill in that end. The J gene is TRBJ1-1, the V gene TRBV29-1, with D perhaps TRBD1 (5 bases). V was clipped by 7 bases and J by 0 bases, with 15 bases between them. CDR3 length: 14 amino acids. Germline V gene lookup returns CDR1 SQVTM and CDR2 ANQGSEA. CDR3: CSAHLGPMNTEAFF. The CDR3 DNA, read in part, is TGCAGCGCCCACTTGGGGCCCATGAACACTGAA. The full variable domain, rest sourced from reference TRBV29-1 and TRBJ1-1, is SAVISQKPSRDICQRGTSLTIQCQVDSQVTMMFWYRQQPGQSLTLIATANQGSEATYESGFVIDKFPISRPNLTFSTLTVSNMSPEDSSIYLCSAHLGPMNTEAFFGQGTRLTVV.

This clone has a handful of counts. Coverage ceases 3 residues before the CDR3 finishes, and the germline J gene fills in the end. The rearrangement links TRBV11-2 to TRBJ1-4, with TRBD1 as a possible D gene (5 bases). In germline, CDR1 is SGHAT, CDR2 FQNNGV. The germline V and J ends were trimmed by 5 bases and 8 bases, with 12 bases remaining between them. This CDR3 region has 13 residues. CDR3 DNA (partial): TGTGCCAGCAGCCCTTCTAGGGGCGAAAAA. Amino acids: CASSPSRGEK. The CDR3 reads in full as CASSPSRGEKLFF.

Turning to this clone: From the germline J gene comes the end of the CDR3, since the read stops 3 residues before it. The genes are TRBV2 and TRBJ2-5, with 13 positions matching TRBD2. J gave up 4 bases and V 4 bases, and 3 bases lay outside the gene matches. The CDR3 has 15 residues. Germline V gene data show CDR1 as SNHLY and CDR2 as FYNNEI. The CDR3 reads CASSVLAGGRETQYF. The DNA read from the CDR3 is TGTGCCAGCAGTGTACTAGCGGGGGGGCGAGAGACC.

About this clone itself: The read terminates 3 residues ahead of where the CDR3 ends, so the germline J gene completes it. This chain joins TRBV18 and TRBJ1-1; TRBD1 agrees at 8 bases. V dropped 4 bases and J dropped 4; count of bases not matched to a gene: 2. CDR1 KGHSH and CDR2 LQKENI come from the germline V gene. CDR3 length: 13 residues. CDR3 DNA (partial): TGTGCCAGCTCACAAACAGGGGGCACTGAA. It specifies CASSQTGGTE. The CDR3, in full, reads CASSQTGGTEAFF.

A few counts support this clone. The read ends 3 residues before the CDR3 terminus; that terminus is restored from the germline J gene. V and J are TRBV19 and TRBJ1-5, with unresolved D. CDR3 size: 16 residues. The V end was cut by 5 bases, the J end by 0 bases, with 14 bases between. CDR1 is LNHDA, CDR2 SQIVND, per germline (reference sequence). The chain's CDR3 is CASSPPVPHSNQPQHF. CDR3 bases read: TGTGCCAGTAGTCCTCCGGTTCCCCATAGCAATCAGCCC.

With regard to this clone: The read terminates 3 residues before the CDR3 end, so the remaining end is supplied by the germline J gene. The chain carries TRBV7-9 and TRBJ2-5; a weak D match, TRBD1 (6 bases). The CDR3 sequence is 14 residues long. Germline-derived CDR1 and CDR2 are SEHNR and FQNEAQ (reference sequence). The germline V and J ends were trimmed by 0 bases and 5 bases, with 10 bases remaining between them. The CDR3 DNA, read in part, is TGTGCCAGCAGCTTAGCTACAGGGATGGAGACC. This sequence encodes CASSLATGMET. The CDR3, in full, reads CASSLATGMETQYF.

Remarks on this clone: Germline and junction disagree at one end, which may indicate a read error. The CDR3 end is not reached by the read, which stops 3 residues before it; the germline J gene fills it in. This chain uses TRBV20-1 with TRBJ2-7, with 8 bases matching TRBD1. CDR1 is DFQATT, CDR2 SNEGSKA, per germline (reference sequence). This CDR3 contains 14 residues. The sequenced part of the CDR3 DNA is TGCAGTGCGAGAGGACAGGGAGGTGTTTACGAG. Translated: CSARGQGGVYE. The entire CDR3 protein reads CSARGQGGVYEQYF.

This clone appeared many times. The read gets to within 3 residues of the CDR3 end, and the germline J gene fills in the rest. The V gene is TRBV5-1, the J gene TRBJ1-1; the D gene is possibly TRBD1 (5 bases). With 2 bases removed from V and 3 bases from J, the gap between germline ends came to 5 bases. This CDR3 has 12 amino acids. Germline V gene lookup returns CDR1 SGHRS and CDR2 YFSETQ. CDR3 DNA, as far as it was read: TGCGCCAGCAGCTTACAGGACACTGAA. The encoded protein is CASSLQDTE. From start to end, the CDR3 is CASSLQDTEAFF. Looking up the rest from reference TRBV5-1 and TRBJ1-1 gives the full variable domain: KAGVTQTPRYLIKTRGQQVTLSCSPISGHRSVSWYQQTPGQGLQFLFEYFSETQRNKGNFPGRFSGRQFSNSRSEMNVSTLELGDSALYLCASSLQDTEAFFGQGTRLTVV.

This clone has just a few counts. Read coverage stops 3 residues before the CDR3 terminus; the germline J gene supplies the remainder. The chain recombines TRBV5-1 with TRBJ1-2; 7 bases line up with TRBD1. The CDR3 contains 12 residues. The germline CDR1 and CDR2 sequences are SGHRS and YFSETQ. Trimming cost V 2 bases and J 7 bases; bases outside gene matches: 2. Incomplete CDR3 DNA: TGCGCCAGCAGCTTTACAGGGGTTGGC. Encoded protein: CASSFTGVG. The full CDR3 sequence reads CASSFTGVGYTF.

Remarks on this clone: The read gets to within 3 residues of the CDR3 end, and the germline J gene fills in the rest. This chain connects TRBV18 to TRBJ1-3; perhaps TRBD1 as D (5 bases). CDR3 length: 15 amino acids. Trimming left V 3 bases short and J 0 bases short, with 9 bases between. Per the germline V gene, CDR1 is KGHSH and CDR2 is LQKENI. The sequenced part of the CDR3 DNA is TGTGCCAGCTCACCTCAGGGTTCCTCTGGAAACACC. Protein sequence: CASSPQGSSGNT. The full-length CDR3 reads as CASSPQGSSGNTIYF.

Comments on this clone: Read data end 3 residues before the CDR3 end; the end is taken from the germline J gene. The chain recombines TRBV7-2 with TRBJ1-3; no clear D gene. Germline V gene data show CDR1 as SGHTA and CDR2 as FQGNSA. The CDR3 runs to 15 residues. The V and J ends lost 5 bases and 1 base respectively, with 12 bases between them. The sequenced CDR3 bases are TGTGCCAGCAGCAAACTGAGTGAATCTGGAAACACC. It encodes CASSKLSESGNT. From start to end, the CDR3 is CASSKLSESGNTIYF. Based on the CDR3 plus reference TRBV7-2 and TRBJ1-3, the full variable domain is GAGVSQSPSNKVTEKGKDVELRCDPISGHTALYWYRQSLGQGLEFLIYFQGNSAPDKSGLPSDRFSAERTGGSVSTLTIQRTQQEDSAVYLCASSKLSESGNTIYFGEGSWLTVV.

This clone was counted ten times or more. The CDR3 extends 3 residues past the end of the read, so its final part is completed from the germline J gene. This chain links TRBV2 with TRBJ2-7, with D maybe TRBD1 (5 bases). CDR1 and CDR2 from the germline V gene are SNHLY and FYNNEI. V dropped 4 bases and J dropped 6 bases, with 7 bases sitting between them. CDR3 length: 11 amino acids. CDR3 residues: CASSVRGEQYF. CDR3 bases read: TGTGCCAGCAGTGTAAGGGGCGAG.

As regards this clone: The read ends 3 residues shy of where the CDR3 ends; the end is completed using the germline J gene. V and J are TRBV19 and TRBJ1-4; possible D gene TRBD1, 5 bases. This CDR3 has 13 amino acids. V shed 7 bases and J shed 8 bases, with 14 bases lying between them. Germline assignment: CDR1 LNHDA and CDR2 SQIVND (reference sequence). The CDR3 DNA, read in part, is TGTGCCAGTACAGTCGGGGGACGAGAAAAA. Protein: CASTVGGREK. The whole CDR3 region reads CASTVGGREKLFF.